This TCR beta chain was captured by sequencing in a study of beta chain features in type 1 diabetes. The sequenced template was cDNA made from the entire isolated RNA. Assay: immunoSEQ multiplex PCR; the TCRdb copy retains only in-frame clones and omits some. The sample has around 250,000 clones, 25% to 30% seen once; the top ten hold under 5%. This clone showed up just a few times. This TCR was sampled from a man aged 25-40 years in good health. The sequenced sample consisted of central memory CD4+ T cells from blood.

The CDR3 nucleotides are TGTGCCAGCAGCTGGGGCAACGGATACACAGATACGCAGTATTTT. Translating it yields CASSWGNGYTDTQYF. The chain carries TRBV7-2 and TRBJ2-3; D possibly corresponds to TRBD1 (5 bases). Germline V gene lookup returns CDR1 SGHTA and CDR2 FQGNSA. Trimming removed 4 bases from V and 2 bases from J, with 13 bases in between. This CDR3 is built from 15 residues. Based on the CDR3 plus reference TRBV7-2 and TRBJ2-3, the full variable domain is GAGVSQSPSNKVTEKGKDVELRCDPISGHTALYWYRQSLGQGLEFLIYFQGNSAPDKSGLPSDRFSAERTGGSVSTLTIQRTQQEDSAVYLCASSWGNGYTDTQYFGPGTRLTVL.